A single sample gave rise to the 2 T cell receptor beta chains below, sequenced in a study of T cell responses to AZD1222 COVID-19 vaccine. Produced via immunoSEQ multiplex PCR; TCRdb's table is partial and in-frame only. The sample consists of a few hundred thousand clones, over 85% of them appearing once. This specimen was peripheral blood, taken on day 0 of AZD1222 vaccination. The receptors originated from an adult in good health.

The gene calls are TRBV3-1 (or the pseudogene TRBV3-2) and TRBJ1-1, with a weak D call TRBD1 (6 bases). V lost 3 bases and J 10 bases, leaving 24 bases between the germline ends. Germline V CDR1 and CDR2: LGHDT, YNNKEL (reference sequence). The CDR3 loop spans 16 amino acids. The DNA for the CDR3 is TGTGCCAGCAGCCACCGACAGGCAGGCTTTCCCCTGGGAGCTTTCTTT. Residues: CASSHRQAGFPLGAFF.

The gene calls are TRBV12-3 or TRBV12-4 and TRBJ1-2, with TRBD1 identical over 7 bases. Germline trimming cut 1 base from V and 14 bases from J; bases unmatched to any gene: 10. CDR3 size: 13 residues. This CDR3 reads CASSLGGQEASTF. CDR3 nucleotides: TGTGCCAGCAGTTTAGGAGGACAGGAGGCTTCGACCTTC.